This note documents a single T cell receptor beta chain sequence. The antigen is not known. This record belongs to a study of cytomegalovirus exposure and HLA in healthy donors. The germline CDR1 and CDR2 sequences are MNHEY and SMNVEV (reference sequence). The V segment lost 6 bases and the J segment 0 bases; nucleotides outside the gene matches: 8. The CDR3 contains 15 residues. A multiplex PCR was run with 60 Vbeta primers and 13 Jbeta primers. The table came from immunoSEQ multiplex PCR; TCRdb's copy has only in-frame clones and leaves some out. In the table there are under 150,000 clones, about 78% of which are singletons. Study results and caveats: Further analysis, carried out later, found HLA-associated TCR beta chains more clonally expanded than equally common other chains. Among TCR beta chains, those listed as cytomegalovirus-associated numbered 164.

Sequenced: PBMCs. The V gene is TRBV27, the J gene TRBJ2-7; TRBD1 aligns across 7 bases. The TCR originated in a man aged 40-49 years in good health and CMV-seropositive. The DNA for the CDR3 is TGTGCCAGCAGCCGCCATGGGGACAGCTCCTACGAGCAGTACTTC. This translates into CASSRHGDSSYEQYF.